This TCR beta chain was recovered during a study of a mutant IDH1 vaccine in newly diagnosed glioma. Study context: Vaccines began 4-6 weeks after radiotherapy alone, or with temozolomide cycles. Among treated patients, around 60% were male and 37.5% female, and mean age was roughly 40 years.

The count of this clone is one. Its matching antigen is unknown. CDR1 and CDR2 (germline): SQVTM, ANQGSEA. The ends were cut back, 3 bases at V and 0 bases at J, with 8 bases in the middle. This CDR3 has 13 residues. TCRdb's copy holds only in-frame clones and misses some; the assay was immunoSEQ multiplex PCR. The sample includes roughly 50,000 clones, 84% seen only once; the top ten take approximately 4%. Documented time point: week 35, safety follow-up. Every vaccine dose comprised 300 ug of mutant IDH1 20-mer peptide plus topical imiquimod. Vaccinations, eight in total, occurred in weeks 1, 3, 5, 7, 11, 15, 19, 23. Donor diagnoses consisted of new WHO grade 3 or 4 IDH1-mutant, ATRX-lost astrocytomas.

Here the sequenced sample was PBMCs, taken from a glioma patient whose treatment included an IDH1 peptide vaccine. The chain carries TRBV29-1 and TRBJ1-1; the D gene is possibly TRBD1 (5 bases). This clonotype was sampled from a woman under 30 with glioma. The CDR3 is CSVEQGMNTEAFF. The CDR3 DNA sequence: TGCAGCGTTGAGCAGGGAATGAACACTGAAGCTTTCTTT.